This T cell receptor (beta chain) was observed in a study of blood T cell repertoires in COVID-19. Repertoires were generated with immunoSEQ multiplex PCR, while TCRdb's copy carries only in-frame clones and drops some. The table lists around 320,000 clones, around 85% of them singletons. The CDR3 length is 15 residues. CDR1 is SGHRS and CDR2 is YFSETQ in the germline V gene. V lost 4 bases to trimming and J lost 2 bases; unmatched junction nucleotides: 7. Sequenced: peripheral blood. V gene TRBV5-1 combines with J gene TRBJ2-7; TRBD1 agrees at 9 bases. The sequence derives from a human donor in a cohort sampled during active COVID-19. CDR3 region: CASSPSGQGAYEQYF. The CDR3 region has the DNA TGCGCCAGCAGCCCCTCGGGACAGGGCGCCTACGAGCAGTACTTC.